This TCR beta chain was recorded in a study of Graves' ophthalmopathy and Graves' hyperthyroidism. Study context: Specimen type is peripheral blood, obtained at initial diagnosis before any treatment. Study results and limitations: Blood also harbored most expanded thyroid clonotypes above 0.001 frequency.

The CDR3 totals 14 residues. Germline CDR1 reads SQVTM; CDR2 reads ANQGSEA. Deletions cut 0 bases from V and 7 bases from J, with 16 bases between. Amplification of TCR beta CDR3 regions used RNA transcripts. Amplification began with first-round RT-PCR using HTBI primers, then second-round multiplex PCR was performed. TCRdb re-analysed the multiplex PCR reads in MiXCR, keeping a single row per CDR3 protein. The sample includes around 670,000 distinct CDR3 sequences, roughly two fifths of them seen just once. Concerning this clonotype: Its matching antigen is unknown.

This chain links TRBV29-1 with TRBJ2-7; D gene ambiguous. This sequence originates from an adult man with Graves' ophthalmopathy. The sequencing input was peripheral blood. The CDR3, as DNA: TGCAGCGTTGAAGATTACTCCCCAGCGAGGGAGCAGTACTTC. It translates to CSVEDYSPAREQYF.